These T cell receptor beta chains were read from a single sample in a study of T cells after yellow fever vaccination. TCRdb re-called the 5' RACE reads with MiXCR, one entry per CDR3 protein. The table has a few hundred thousand distinct CDR3 sequences, 8.7% seen once. The material sequenced was CD4+ T cells sorted from PBMCs, taken 5 days after the yellow fever booster vaccination. These receptor sequences come from a man in his late teens or twenties who received the YFV17D yellow fever vaccine. The CDR3 runs from the conserved cysteine through the conserved F or W. Fields, in order: V gene, D gene, clone size, J gene, CDR3 DNA, CDR3 protein. The D gene is left open where the match is weak. Not all rows give a size; the values are once, few, many and, for expanded clones, a class.

v_gene: TRBV5-1; d_gene: TRBD2; abundance: few; j_gene: TRBJ2-2; CDR3nt: TGCGCCAGCAGCTCCCTAGCGGGGCCCACCGGGGAGCTGTTTTTT; CDR3aa: CASSSLAGPTGELFF
v_gene: TRBV6-5; d_gene: NA; abundance: many; j_gene: TRBJ2-3; CDR3nt: TGTGCCAGCAGTTACTCCCGGCCCGGAAGAGATACGCAGTATTTT; CDR3aa: CASSYSRPGRDTQYF
v_gene: TRBV10-3; d_gene: NA; abundance: many; j_gene: TRBJ1-1; CDR3nt: TGTGCCATCAGTGAGTCTAACACTGAAGCTTTCTTT; CDR3aa: CAISESNTEAFF
v_gene: TRBV12-3/TRBV12-4; d_gene: NA; abundance: NA; j_gene: TRBJ2-5; CDR3nt: TGTGCCAGCAGTGTTGGGGGGAGAGAGACCCAGTACTTC; CDR3aa: CASSVGGRETQYF
v_gene: TRBV20-1; d_gene: NA; abundance: few; j_gene: TRBJ1-6; CDR3nt: TGCAGTGCTCCCCGAGGGGGGAGCGATAATTCACCCCTCCACTTT; CDR3aa: CSAPRGGSDNSPLHF
v_gene: TRBV12-3/TRBV12-4; d_gene: TRBD2; abundance: few; j_gene: TRBJ2-2; CDR3nt: TGTGCCAGCAGTTTAACGGCGGGGGGGCCCGGGGAGCTGTTTTTT; CDR3aa: CASSLTAGGPGELFF
v_gene: TRBV6-5; d_gene: TRBD1; abundance: many; j_gene: TRBJ1-2; CDR3nt: TGTGCCAGCAGTTGGGGACAGGGGGGAGACTATGGCTACACCTTC; CDR3aa: CASSWGQGGDYGYTF
v_gene: TRBV6-4; d_gene: NA; abundance: many; j_gene: TRBJ1-2; CDR3nt: TGTGCCAGCAGATCACAGGGTGTAGGAGGCTACACCTTC; CDR3aa: CASRSQGVGGYTF
v_gene: TRBV5-3; d_gene: NA; abundance: NA; j_gene: TRBJ1-5; CDR3nt: TGTGCCAGAAGCTTGAGGCCAGCGGGGGTTAGTCAGCCCCAGCATTTT; CDR3aa: CARSLRPAGVSQPQHF
v_gene: TRBV29-1; d_gene: NA; abundance: NA; j_gene: TRBJ2-7; CDR3nt: TGCAGCGTAAAGAACTCCTACGAGCAGTACTTC; CDR3aa: CSVKNSYEQYF
v_gene: TRBV7-2; d_gene: NA; abundance: many; j_gene: TRBJ2-1; CDR3nt: TGTGCCAGCAGCTTATCTGCAGCCCATGAGCAGTTCTTC; CDR3aa: CASSLSAAHEQFF
v_gene: TRBV18; d_gene: TRBD1; abundance: many; j_gene: TRBJ1-5; CDR3nt: TGTGCCAGCTCATCCGTAAGCAGGGGGGATCAGCCCCAGCATTTT; CDR3aa: CASSSVSRGDQPQHF
v_gene: TRBV7-3; d_gene: TRBD2; abundance: NA; j_gene: TRBJ2-3; CDR3nt: TGTGCCAGCAGCTTAGGGACTAGCGGTACAGATACGCAGTATTTT; CDR3aa: CASSLGTSGTDTQYF
v_gene: TRBV20-1; d_gene: NA; abundance: NA; j_gene: TRBJ1-1; CDR3nt: TGCAGACCGGCAGGGTTGAAAACTGAAGCTTTCTTT; CDR3aa: CRPAGLKTEAFF
v_gene: TRBV5-1; d_gene: NA; abundance: NA; j_gene: TRBJ2-3; CDR3nt: TGCGCCAGCAGCTTGGATGGGGCCGCTTTCGGCACAGATACGCAGTATTTT; CDR3aa: CASSLDGAAFGTDTQYF
v_gene: TRBV12-3/TRBV12-4; d_gene: NA; abundance: few; j_gene: TRBJ2-7; CDR3nt: TGTGCCAGCAGATCCGGGACATGGACCTCCTACGAGCAGTACTTC; CDR3aa: CASRSGTWTSYEQYF
v_gene: TRBV5-1; d_gene: NA; abundance: many; j_gene: TRBJ1-4; CDR3nt: TGCGCCAGCAGTGTCGGGCCTAATGAAAAACTGTTTTTT; CDR3aa: CASSVGPNEKLFF
v_gene: TRBV5-1; d_gene: TRBD1; abundance: many; j_gene: TRBJ2-4; CDR3nt: TGCGCCAGCAGCGGCGGGACAGGGAGGGCCATTCAGTACTTC; CDR3aa: CASSGGTGRAIQYF
v_gene: TRBV20-1; d_gene: NA; abundance: many; j_gene: TRBJ1-5; CDR3nt: TGCAGTGCTAGGGGGAGTCTAGGCAATCAGCCCCAGCATTTT; CDR3aa: CSARGSLGNQPQHF
v_gene: TRBV29-1; d_gene: TRBD1; abundance: few; j_gene: TRBJ2-3; CDR3nt: TGCAGCGTTGGACAGGGCTCAGATACGCAGTATTTT; CDR3aa: CSVGQGSDTQYF
v_gene: TRBV29-1; d_gene: TRBD1; abundance: few; j_gene: TRBJ2-1; CDR3nt: TGCAGCGTTGTTCAGGGGGCGGCCTACAATGAGCAGTTCTTC; CDR3aa: CSVVQGAAYNEQFF
v_gene: TRBV5-4; d_gene: NA; abundance: NA; j_gene: TRBJ2-1; CDR3nt: TGTGCCAGCAGCATGACAAGCTCCTACAATGAGCAGTTCTTC; CDR3aa: CASSMTSSYNEQFF
v_gene: TRBV12-3/TRBV12-4; d_gene: NA; abundance: many; j_gene: TRBJ2-3; CDR3nt: TGTGCCAGCAGTTTCTCGTCGGCACACACAGATACGCAGTATTTT; CDR3aa: CASSFSSAHTDTQYF
v_gene: TRBV7-2; d_gene: NA; abundance: few; j_gene: TRBJ2-7; CDR3nt: TGTGCCAGCAGCTTAGTTGCCGTGGACATAATCTCCTACGAGCAGTACTTC; CDR3aa: CASSLVAVDIISYEQYF
v_gene: TRBV19; d_gene: NA; abundance: few; j_gene: TRBJ2-7; CDR3nt: TGTGCCAGTAGTATGGGCGGAAGCTCCTACGAGCAGTACTTC; CDR3aa: CASSMGGSSYEQYF
v_gene: TRBV7-9; d_gene: NA; abundance: few; j_gene: TRBJ1-2; CDR3nt: TGTGCCAGCAGCTATGTAGCGGGGGCCGATTCCTATGGCTACACCTTC; CDR3aa: CASSYVAGADSYGYTF
v_gene: TRBV5-1; d_gene: NA; abundance: NA; j_gene: TRBJ1-1; CDR3nt: TGCGCCAGCAGCTTTCTCGGTTCCAGCACTGAAGCTTTCTTT; CDR3aa: CASSFLGSSTEAFF
v_gene: TRBV20-1; d_gene: TRBD1; abundance: few; j_gene: TRBJ1-6; CDR3nt: TGCAGTGCTAGATCCTTACAGGGGGCCACCCTCCACTTT; CDR3aa: CSARSLQGATLHF
v_gene: TRBV2; d_gene: TRBD1; abundance: few; j_gene: TRBJ2-1; CDR3nt: TGTGCCAGCAGAGCCGGGACAGGGGTACCGAAGGGAGAAAGTGAGCAGTTCTTC; CDR3aa: CASRAGTGVPKGESEQFF
v_gene: TRBV7-2; d_gene: NA; abundance: NA; j_gene: TRBJ1-2; CDR3nt: TGTGCCAGCAGCTTAAGGGTCAGTGGCTACACCTTC; CDR3aa: CASSLRVSGYTF